The next 5 T cell receptor beta chains were all read from a single sample in a study of shared clonotypes between healthy human individuals. TCRdb keeps only in-frame clones here, not all; method: immunoSEQ multiplex PCR. The sample carries hundreds of thousands of clones, under 80% recorded once. Specimen: memory CD4+ T cells sorted from blood. Subset meaning: CD45RA-negative fraction. These receptors were obtained from a woman aged 25 to 39 in good health.

V and J are TRBV2 and TRBJ2-2; the D call may be TRBD1 or TRBD2 (5 bases each). CDR1 is SNHLY and CDR2 is FYNNEI in the germline V gene. The CDR3 has 15 residues. The germline V and J ends were trimmed by 7 bases and 0 bases, with 12 bases remaining between them. The CDR3 DNA reads TGTGCCAGCAAAGCCGGGACGCCGAACACCGGGGAGCTGTTTTTT. Its protein product is CASKAGTPNTGELFF.

The gene calls are TRBV5-1 and TRBJ2-7; TRBD2 agrees at 15 bases. Germline V gene data show CDR1 as SGHRS and CDR2 as YFSETQ. This CDR3 region has 17 residues. With V trimmed by 4 bases and J by 0 bases, 5 bases remained unmatched. The chain's CDR3 is CASSQGLAGGYSYEQYF. CDR3 bases: TGCGCCAGCAGCCAGGGACTAGCGGGGGGATACTCCTACGAGCAGTACTTC.

The chain couples TRBV6-5 to TRBJ1-3; D unresolved. There are 16 residues in the CDR3. Germline V gene lookup returns CDR1 MNHEY and CDR2 SVGAGI. V gave up 0 bases and J gave up 1 base, with 10 bases separating them. CDR3 sequence: CASSYSGFASGNTIYF. The CDR3 coding sequence is TGTGCCAGCAGTTACTCGGGCTTCGCATCTGGAAACACCATATATTTT.

The DNA for the CDR3 is TGTGCCAGTAGTATAGGCCAGGGGGGCAATCAGCCCCAGCATTTT. This encodes CASSIGQGGNQPQHF. This chain links TRBV19 with TRBJ1-5, with TRBD1 identical over 7 bases. The CDR3 spans 15 residues. Trimming cost V 1 base and J 2 bases; bases outside gene matches: 2. The germline CDR1 and CDR2 sequences are LNHDA and SQIVND (reference sequence).

J is TRBJ1-5 and V is TRBV19; D may be TRBD1 (5 bases). Germline V lookup: CDR1 LNHDA, CDR2 SQIVND (reference sequence). The CDR3 is 12 residues long. V lost 9 bases and J lost 5, with 11 bases in between. CDR3 in amino acids: CASRGGDQPQHF. The CDR3 DNA sequence: TGTGCCAGCCGAGGAGGGGATCAGCCCCAGCATTTT.